The clone carrying this T cell receptor beta chain has a handful of counts. Its antigen is unidentified. This may stem from a read error, because a much larger clone lies one nucleotide away. Tregs were sorted as CD4+CD25+CD127-/low cells. Semi-nested PCR with Nested Universal Primer A followed constant-region reverse priming of full-length variable regions. TCRdb processed the 5' RACE reads anew with MiXCR; each CDR3 protein has one entry. The repertoire holds about 10,000 distinct CDR3 sequences, with 13% to 15% as singletons. General study points: Greatest tumor Treg TCR overlap was with tumor naive CD4+ cells. Larger-cohort validation covered only one TCR beta V-J rearrangement.

Trimming took off 2 bases at V and 4 bases at J, with 9 bases between the two ends. The CDR3 runs to 13 residues. Germline V gene sequence: CDR1 MNHNY, CDR2 SVGAGI (reference sequence). The chain carries TRBV6-6 and TRBJ2-7, with D hard to call. This receptor was identified in a female donor with breast cancer. Input material: Tregs sorted from blood. Here the CDR3 reads CASSYLGIYEQYV. In DNA form, the CDR3 reads TGTGCCAGCAGTTACCTAGGGATTTACGAGCAGTACGTC.